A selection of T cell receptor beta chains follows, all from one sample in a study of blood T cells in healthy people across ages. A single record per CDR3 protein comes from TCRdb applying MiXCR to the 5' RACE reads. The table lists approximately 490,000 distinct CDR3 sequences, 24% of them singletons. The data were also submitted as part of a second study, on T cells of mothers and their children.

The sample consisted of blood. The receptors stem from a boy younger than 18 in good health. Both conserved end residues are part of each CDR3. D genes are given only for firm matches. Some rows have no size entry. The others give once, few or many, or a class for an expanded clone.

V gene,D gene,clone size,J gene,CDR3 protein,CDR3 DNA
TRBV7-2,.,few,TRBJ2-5,CASSLLDSLLFF,TGTGCCAGCAGCTTATTGGACAGTTTGCTATTCTTC
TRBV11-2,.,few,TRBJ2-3,CASSPRLVSTDTQYF,TGTGCCAGCAGCCCCAGACTAGTCAGCACAGATACGCAGTATTTT
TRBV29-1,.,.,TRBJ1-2,CSVDQENYGYTF,TGCAGCGTAGATCAGGAGAACTATGGCTACACCTTC
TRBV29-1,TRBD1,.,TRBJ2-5,CSETEGGPGETQYF,TGCAGCGAGACGGAAGGGGGCCCGGGAGAGACCCAGTACTTC
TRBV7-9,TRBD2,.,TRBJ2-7,CASTAGGNHEQYF,TGTGCCAGCACAGCGGGGGGGAATCACGAGCAGTACTTC
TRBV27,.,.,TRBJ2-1,CASGRAEQFF,TGTGCCAGCGGCCGAGCTGAGCAGTTCTTC
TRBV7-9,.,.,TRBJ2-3,CASSKAGDTQYF,TGTGCCAGCAGTAAAGCAGGAGATACGCAGTATTTT
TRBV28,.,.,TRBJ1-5,CASSLNLAGHSNQPQHF,TGTGCCAGCAGTTTAAATTTGGCAGGGCATAGCAATCAGCCCCAGCATTTT
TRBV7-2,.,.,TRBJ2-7,CASSLGALSNPYEQYF,TGTGCCAGCAGCTTAGGAGCTCTGAGCAACCCCTACGAGCAGTACTTC
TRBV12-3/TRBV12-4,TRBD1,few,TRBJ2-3,CASSLGQGMDTQYF,TGTGCCAGCAGTCTCGGACAGGGAATGGATACGCAGTATTTT
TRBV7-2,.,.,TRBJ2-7,CASSLLQGGEQYF,TGTGCCAGCAGCTTATTACAGGGCGGCGAGCAGTACTTC
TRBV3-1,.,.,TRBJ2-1,CASSQRVDSSGAYNEQFF,TGTGCCAGCAGCCAAAGGGTGGACAGTTCGGGTGCCTACAATGAGCAGTTCTTC
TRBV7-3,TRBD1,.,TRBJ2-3,CASSPRDRRTDTQYF,TGTGCCAGCAGCCCCCGGGACAGGAGAACAGATACGCAGTATTTT
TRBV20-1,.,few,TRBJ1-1,CSAQSKLRGRRAFF,TGCAGTGCTCAATCCAAGCTACGGGGCAGGCGAGCTTTCTTT
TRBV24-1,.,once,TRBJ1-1,CATSDLGEAFF,TGTGCCACCAGTGATTTAGGGGAAGCTTTCTTT
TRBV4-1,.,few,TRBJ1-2,CASSQGEVGGYTF,TGCGCCAGCAGCCAAGGGGAGGTAGGCGGCTACACCTTC
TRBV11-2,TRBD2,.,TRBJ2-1,CASSLVLAGVYEQFF,TGTGCCAGCAGCTTAGTTCTGGCGGGGGTCTATGAGCAGTTCTTC
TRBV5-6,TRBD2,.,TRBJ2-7,CASSRSGTSGLAYEQYF,TGTGCCAGCAGCCGGTCCGGGACTAGCGGGCTTGCCTACGAGCAGTACTTC
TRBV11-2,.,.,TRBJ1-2,CASSLVWGYTF,TGTGCCAGCAGTCTGGTCTGGGGCTACACCTTC
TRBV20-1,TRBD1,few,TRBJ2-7,CSAIRQGAAEQYF,TGCAGTGCTATTAGACAGGGGGCGGCTGAGCAGTACTTC
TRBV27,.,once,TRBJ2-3,CASRRWGTDTQYF,TGTGCCAGCCGACGTTGGGGCACAGATACGCAGTATTTT
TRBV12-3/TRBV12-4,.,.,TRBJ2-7,CASSWAGVYEQYF,TGTGCCAGCAGTTGGGCTGGAGTCTACGAGCAGTACTTC
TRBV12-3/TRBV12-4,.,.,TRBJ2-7,CASSSAVEQYF,TGTGCCAGCAGTTCGGCGGTCGAGCAGTACTTC
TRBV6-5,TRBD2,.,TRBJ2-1,CASSYNVAGGMKYNEQFF,TGTGCCAGCAGTTACAATGTAGCGGGGGGGATGAAATACAATGAGCAGTTCTTC
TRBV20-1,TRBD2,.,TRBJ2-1,CSARLGTSGQNEQFF,TGCAGTGCTAGGCTTGGGACTAGCGGTCAAAATGAGCAGTTCTTC
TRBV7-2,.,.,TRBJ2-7,CASSFTGKHEQYF,TGTGCCAGCAGCTTCACAGGGAAACACGAGCAGTACTTC
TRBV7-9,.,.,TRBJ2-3,CASSLAVGGRTDTQYF,TGTGCCAGCAGCTTGGCAGTTGGGGGGCGCACAGATACGCAGTATTTT
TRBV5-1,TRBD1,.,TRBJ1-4,CASSSGQAPEKLFF,TGCGCCAGCAGCTCGGGACAGGCCCCCGAAAAACTGTTTTTT
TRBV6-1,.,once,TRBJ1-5,CASRLRGESNQPQHF,TGTGCCAGCAGGTTAAGGGGGGAGAGCAATCAGCCCCAGCATTTT
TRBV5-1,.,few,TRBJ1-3,CASSSGPSTIYF,TGCGCCAGCAGCTCGGGGCCCAGCACCATATATTTT
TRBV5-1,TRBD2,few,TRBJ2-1,CASSASSGGNEQFF,TGCGCCAGCAGTGCGTCTAGCGGGGGGAATGAGCAGTTCTTC
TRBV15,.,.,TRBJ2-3,CAASRDPGRRADTQYF,TGTGCCGCCAGCAGAGATCCGGGCAGAAGGGCAGATACGCAGTATTTT
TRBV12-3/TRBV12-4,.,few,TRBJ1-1,CATSFAGEAFF,TGTGCCACAAGCTTCGCAGGGGAAGCTTTCTTT
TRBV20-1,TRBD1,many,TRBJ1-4,CSASTGREKLFF,TGCAGTGCTTCGACAGGGCGGGAAAAACTGTTTTTT
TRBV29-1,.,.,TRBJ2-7,CSVEEPLFAGNSYEQYF,TGCAGCGTTGAAGAGCCTCTATTTGCGGGTAACTCCTACGAGCAGTACTTC
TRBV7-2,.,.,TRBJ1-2,CASSLSSTTGGYGYTF,TGTGCCAGCAGCTTATCTTCCACCACTGGGGGCTATGGCTACACCTTC
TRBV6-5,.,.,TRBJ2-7,CASRNGRDSTNEQYF,TGTGCCAGCAGAAACGGGCGGGACAGCACTAACGAGCAGTACTTC
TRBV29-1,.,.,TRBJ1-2,CSAQEANYGYTF,TGCAGCGCTCAGGAAGCTAACTATGGCTACACCTTC
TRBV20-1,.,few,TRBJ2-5,CSARAETQYF,TGCAGTGCTAGAGCGGAGACCCAGTACTTC
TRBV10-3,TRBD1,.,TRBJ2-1,CAISDTGQGRNEQFF,TGTGCCATCAGTGATACGGGACAGGGCCGAAATGAGCAGTTCTTC
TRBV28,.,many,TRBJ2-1,CASKDSNGVRDEQFF,TGTGCCAGCAAAGATTCGAACGGGGTCAGGGATGAGCAGTTCTTC
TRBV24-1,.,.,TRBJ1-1,CATSDSRGGNTEAFF,TGTGCCACCAGTGACTCCAGGGGCGGGAACACTGAAGCTTTCTTT
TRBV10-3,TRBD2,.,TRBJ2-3,CAISDTGTSGRGLTDTQYF,TGTGCCATCAGTGACACCGGGACTAGCGGGAGGGGCCTCACAGATACGCAGTATTTT
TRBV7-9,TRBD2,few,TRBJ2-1,CASSFGLAGGSSYNEQFF,TGTGCCAGCAGCTTTGGACTAGCGGGAGGGAGCTCCTACAATGAGCAGTTCTTC
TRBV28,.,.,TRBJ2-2,CASSATRSTGELFF,TGTGCCAGCAGTGCCACTAGATCTACCGGGGAGCTGTTTTTT
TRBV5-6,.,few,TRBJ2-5,CASSLVKGGGETQYF,TGTGCCAGCAGCTTGGTGAAAGGTGGGGGAGAGACCCAGTACTTC
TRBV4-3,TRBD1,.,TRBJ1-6,CASSQGDRVNSPLHF,TGCGCCAGCAGCCAAGGGGACAGGGTCAATTCACCCCTCCACTTT
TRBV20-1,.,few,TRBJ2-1,CSARDPLVQFVEQFF,TGCAGTGCTAGAGATCCACTAGTCCAATTTGTTGAGCAGTTCTTC
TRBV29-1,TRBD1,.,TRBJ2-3,CSVGGTGSPDTQYF,TGCAGCGTTGGAGGGACAGGGTCCCCAGATACGCAGTATTTT
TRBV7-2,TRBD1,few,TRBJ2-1,CASSLEAGTAYNEQFF,TGTGCCAGCAGCTTAGAGGCAGGGACAGCCTACAATGAGCAGTTCTTC
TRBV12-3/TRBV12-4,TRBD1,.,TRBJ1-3,CASTLGQARRNTIYF,TGTGCCAGCACCCTAGGACAGGCAAGGAGAAACACCATATATTTT
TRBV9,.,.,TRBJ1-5,CASSSRGGRTLQPQHF,TGTGCCAGCAGCTCGCGGGGGGGGCGAACCCTTCAGCCCCAGCATTTT
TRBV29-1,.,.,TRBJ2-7,CSVEDLSGAVWEQYF,TGCAGCGTTGAAGATCTATCGGGGGCCGTCTGGGAGCAGTACTTC
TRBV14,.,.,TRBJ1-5,CASSTDRNQPQHF,TGTGCCAGCAGCACGGACCGCAATCAGCCCCAGCATTTT
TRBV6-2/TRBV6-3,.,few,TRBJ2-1,CASSSIGSYNEQFF,TGTGCCAGCTCCTCAATTGGTTCCTACAATGAGCAGTTCTTC